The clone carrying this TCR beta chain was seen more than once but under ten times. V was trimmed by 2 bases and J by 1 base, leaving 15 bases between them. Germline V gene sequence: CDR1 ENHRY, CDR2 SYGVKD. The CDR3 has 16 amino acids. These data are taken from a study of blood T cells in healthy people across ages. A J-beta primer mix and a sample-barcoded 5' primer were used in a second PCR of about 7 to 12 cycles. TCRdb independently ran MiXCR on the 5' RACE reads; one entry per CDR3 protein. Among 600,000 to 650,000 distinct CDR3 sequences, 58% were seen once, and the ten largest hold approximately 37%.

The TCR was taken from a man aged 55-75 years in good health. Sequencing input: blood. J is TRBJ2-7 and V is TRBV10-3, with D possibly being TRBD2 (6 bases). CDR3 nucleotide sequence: TGTGCCATCAGTGAGCCGGCGGGGCCTAATTCCTACGAGCAGTACTTC. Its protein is CAISEPAGPNSYEQYF.